The 25 T cell receptor beta chains listed next were all sequenced from one sample in a study of control samples from healthy donors and cancer patients. TCRdb's table, derived via immunoSEQ multiplex PCR, lists solely in-frame clones and lacks some. The table lists about 130,000 clones, 80% to 95% of them singletons. Sequencing input: PBMCs. Receptor source: a man older than 75 with head and neck cancer.

The chain joins TRBV23-1 to TRBJ2-1, with D perhaps TRBD1 (5 bases). TRBV23-1 has ORF status, its function being uncertain. The CDR3 is 13 residues long. Trimming left V 4 bases short and J 6 bases short, with 10 bases between. DNA of the CDR3: TGCGCCAGCAGTCCAGGCCAGGGCAATGAGCAGTTCTTC. Amino acids: CASSPGQGNEQFF.

This chain connects TRBV24-1 to TRBJ1-2; D might be TRBD1 (6 bases). Germline CDR1 reads KGHDR; CDR2 reads SFDVKD. The CDR3 has 14 amino acids. The V and J ends lost 2 bases and 8 bases respectively, with 14 bases between them. CDR3: CATSDWRGPGGYTF. The CDR3 DNA reads TGTGCCACCAGTGATTGGCGGGGGCCCGGCGGCTACACCTTC.

V and J are TRBV3-1 (or the pseudogene TRBV3-2) and TRBJ2-5, with TRBD2 matching over 8 bases. The CDR3 runs to 16 residues. V trimming: 0 bases; J trimming: 1 base; junction bases outside the gene matches: 4. Germline V gene sequence: CDR1 LGHDT, CDR2 YNNKEL (reference sequence). The CDR3 region is CASSQDPAGAQETQYF. The CDR3 DNA sequence: TGTGCCAGCAGCCAAGACCCAGCGGGGGCCCAAGAGACCCAGTACTTC.

The sample holds a few counts of this clone. CDR3 amino acids: CASHKPAAYSPLHF. DNA of the CDR3: TGTGCAAGTCACAAACCGGCCGCTTATTCACCCCTCCACTTT. The chain joins TRBV12-2 to TRBJ1-6. TRBV12-2 is shown as a pseudogene. This CDR3 comprises 14 residues.

The chain couples TRBV19 to TRBJ1-2; D uncertain. V was cut by 1 base and J by 1 base, with 7 bases left in between. The CDR3 is 14 amino acids. The V gene's germline CDR1 is LNHDA and CDR2 SQIVND (reference sequence). The CDR3 region is CASSIGGNNYGYTF. The CDR3 bases are TGTGCCAGTAGTATAGGGGGAAATAACTATGGCTACACCTTC.

The chain has TRBV5-8 and TRBJ2-3; TRBD2 is a possible D gene (7 bases). This CDR3 has 15 amino acids. Germline V CDR1 and CDR2: SGHTS, YDEGEE. Trimming stripped 5 bases from V and 6 bases from J, with 19 bases between. CDR3 amino acids: CASRMGEGQGDTQYF. The CDR3 DNA is TGTGCCAGCAGAATGGGGGAGGGCCAGGGGGATACGCAGTATTTT.

The chain uses TRBV5-5 and TRBJ1-1; possibly TRBD1 for D (5 bases). CDR3 length equals 11 residues. Germline-derived CDR1 and CDR2 are SGHKS and YYEKEE (reference sequence). Trimming left V 1 base short and J 11 bases short, with 9 bases between. CDR3 sequence: CASSLSRAAFF. The CDR3 nucleotides are TGTGCCAGCAGCTTGAGCAGGGCGGCTTTCTTT.

The sample holds a few counts of this clone. This chain links TRBV12-3 or TRBV12-4 with TRBJ1-3, with 8 nucleotides matching TRBD1. This CDR3 spans 13 amino acids. Trimming cost V 8 bases and J 2 bases; bases outside gene matches: 2. This chain's CDR3 is CASRTGTGNTIYF. Here the CDR3 DNA reads TGTGCCAGCCGGACAGGGACTGGAAACACCATATATTTT.

V is TRBV27 and J is TRBJ2-7; D uncertain. CDR1 and CDR2 from the germline V gene are MNHEY and SMNVEV (reference sequence). V was cut by 5 bases and J by 3 bases, with 5 bases left in between. The CDR3 has 11 residues. CDR3 in DNA: TGTGCCAGCAGTAAGAACTACGAGCAGTACTTC. Protein: CASSKNYEQYF.

J is TRBJ2-3 and V is TRBV14; D call uncertain. The ends were cut back, 1 base at V and 6 bases at J, with 5 bases in the middle. The CDR3 sequence is 12 residues long. In germline, CDR1 is SGHDN, CDR2 FVKESK. CDR3 residues: CASSQVPDTQYF. The DNA for the CDR3 is TGTGCCAGCAGCCAAGTCCCCGATACGCAGTATTTT.

The V gene is TRBV20-1, the J gene TRBJ2-3; 9 bases are a match to TRBD2. This CDR3 spans 17 amino acids. Germline lookup yields CDR1 DFQATT and CDR2 SNEGSKA (reference sequence). J gave up 1 base and V 5 bases, and 13 bases lay outside the gene matches. CDR3 region: CSARALRRGGGTDTQYF. In DNA, the CDR3 is TGCAGTGCTCGTGCCCTTAGGCGGGGGGGTGGCACAGATACGCAGTATTTT.

The chain links TRBV7-6 to TRBJ2-1; 9 nucleotides align to TRBD2. Trimming removed 5 bases from V and 6 bases from J; junction bases left unmatched: 11. The CDR3 consists of 16 residues. CDR1 SGHVS and CDR2 FNYEAQ come from the germline V gene. The CDR3 DNA reads as TGTGCCAGCAGCCGCGTGCGGGAGGGCGTCGGCAATGAGCAGTTCTTC. It specifies CASSRVREGVGNEQFF. Full variable domain (missing parts from reference TRBV7-6 and TRBJ2-1): GAGVSQSPRYKVTKRGQDVALRCDPISGHVSLYWYRQALGQGPEFLTYFNYEAQQDKSGLPNDRFSAERPEGSISTLTIQRTEQRDSAMYRCASSRVREGVGNEQFFGPGTRLTVL.

The rearrangement joins TRBV7-6 to TRBJ1-1; D is undetermined. The CDR3 has 16 amino acids. CDR1 is SGHVS and CDR2 is FNYEAQ in the germline V gene. V dropped 5 bases and J dropped 3 bases, with 19 bases sitting between them. CDR3 nucleotides: TGTGCCAGCAGCCCCCGTCCGGCGGGGTCGGACACTGAAGCTTTCTTT. Protein product: CASSPRPAGSDTEAFF.

J is TRBJ1-3 and V is TRBV14, with D possibly being TRBD1 (6 bases). This CDR3 has 16 amino acids. Germline loops: CDR1 SGHDN, CDR2 FVKESK. V lost 1 base, J lost 1 base, and 11 bases lay in between. CDR3 sequence (DNA): TGTGCCAGCAGCCAAGGGGGCAGGGGATCTGGAAACACCATATATTTT. Encoded protein: CASSQGGRGSGNTIYF.

In this sample, this clone turned up once. The chain carries TRBV4-2 and TRBJ2-3, with TRBD1 identical over 9 bases. CDR1 is LGHNA, CDR2 YNFKEQ, per germline. This CDR3 region has 16 residues. V shed 2 bases and J 5 bases; nucleotides not matched to a gene: 8. CDR3 coding DNA: TGTGCCAGCAGCCAAATCCGGACAGGGGTCGGAGATACGCAGTATTTT. Amino acids: CASSQIRTGVGDTQYF.

The chain uses TRBV12-3 or TRBV12-4 and TRBJ1-1; TRBD1 might be the D (5 bases). V lost 3 bases, J lost 11 bases, and 13 bases lay in between. The length of the CDR3 is 12 residues. CDR3 loop: CASSLGTRTAFF. The CDR3 DNA reads as TGTGCCAGCAGTTTGGGGACCCGTACGGCTTTCTTT.

This rearrangement joins TRBV7-8 to TRBJ2-7, with 10 bases fitting TRBD2. The V segment lost 3 bases and the J segment 6 bases; nucleotides outside the gene matches: 2. The CDR3 loop spans 13 amino acids. The V gene's germline CDR1 is SGHVS and CDR2 FQNEAQ. In nucleotides, the CDR3 is TGTGCCAGCAGCTTGGTAGCGGGAGGCGAGCAGTACTTC. Its protein is CASSLVAGGEQYF.

The genes are TRBV23-1 and TRBJ2-6; no firm D call. TRBV23-1 is sorted into the ORF group, with uncertain function. Trimming removed 4 bases from V and 0 bases from J, with 10 bases in between. This CDR3 has 16 residues. CDR3: CASSRWALSGANVLTF. CDR3 bases: TGCGCCAGCAGTCGGTGGGCCCTCTCTGGGGCCAACGTCCTGACTTTC.

This clone was seen more than once but under ten times. The chain uses TRBV19 and TRBJ1-1; D remains ambiguous. V was shortened by 5 bases and J by 1 base, with 8 bases between the two germline ends. CDR3 length: 13 amino acids. Germline lookup yields CDR1 LNHDA and CDR2 SQIVND (reference sequence). CDR3 DNA: TGTGCCAGTAGTCATCTAGGGAACACTGAAGCTTTCTTT. Protein sequence: CASSHLGNTEAFF.

CDR3 nucleotide sequence: TGTGCCAGCAGCTTAGATCTCAGGGGCCCAACCGGGGAGCTGTTTTTT. Its translation: CASSLDLRGPTGELFF. The chain carries TRBV11-2 and TRBJ2-2; TRBD1 is a possible D gene (6 bases). Germline loops: CDR1 SGHAT, CDR2 FQNNGV. This CDR3 spans 16 amino acids. Trimming stripped 0 bases from V and 5 bases from J, with 13 bases between. The complete variable domain, with remaining parts taken from reference TRBV11-2 and TRBJ2-2, reads EAGVAQSPRYKIIEKRQSVAFWCNPISGHATLYWYQQILGQGPKLLIQFQNNGVVDDSQLPKDRFSAERLKGVDSTLKIQPAKLEDSAVYLCASSLDLRGPTGELFFGEGSRLTVL.

This chain uses TRBV30 with TRBJ1-2; tentative D call: TRBD1 (5 bases). The CDR3 has 12 residues. Germline CDR1 and CDR2: GTSNPN and SVGIG (reference sequence). The germline V and J ends were trimmed by 7 bases and 6 bases, with 15 bases remaining between them. In DNA, the CDR3 is TGTGCCTCCTCACTGACAGTCCATGGCTACACCTTC. Its protein is CASSLTVHGYTF.

The chain recombines TRBV7-9 with TRBJ1-1, with 7 bases aligning to TRBD1. The CDR3 covers 17 residues. With 1 base clipped from V and 1 base from J, the junction kept 9 bases outside the gene matches. Looked up from germline, CDR1 is SEHNR and CDR2 is FQNEAQ (reference sequence). In DNA, the CDR3 is TGTGCCAGCAGCTTAGTTTCTTCCGGGACAGAGAACACTGAAGCTTTCTTT. This translates into CASSLVSSGTENTEAFF.

The chain has TRBV11-3 and TRBJ2-7, with 9 bases that match TRBD1. The V and J ends lost 5 bases and 7 bases, in that order; junction bases with no gene match: 9. The CDR3 contains 14 residues. CDR1 is SGHNT and CDR2 is YENEEA in the germline V gene. The CDR3 nucleotides read TGTGCCAGCAGCCAAGGACAGGGGTTGGGGGAGCAGTACTTC. Amino acids: CASSQGQGLGEQYF. Filled out from reference TRBV11-3 and TRBJ2-7, the complete variable domain reads EAGVVQSPRYKIIEKKQPVAFWCNPISGHNTLYWYLQNLGQGPELLIRYENEEAVDDSQLPKDRFSAERLKGVDSTLKIQPAELGDSAVYLCASSQGQGLGEQYFGPGTRLTVT.

J is TRBJ1-4 and V is TRBV5-1; 7 bases line up with TRBD1. Germline V lookup: CDR1 SGHRS, CDR2 YFSETQ. CDR3 length: 14 residues. J lost 4 bases, V lost 3 bases, and 3 bases had no gene match. The CDR3 spells CASSWGDSNEKLFF. The CDR3 DNA reads TGCGCCAGCAGCTGGGGGGACAGTAATGAAAAACTGTTTTTT.

The chain combines TRBV2 with TRBJ2-3, with D possibly being TRBD1 or TRBD2 (6 bases each). The V end was cut by 4 bases, the J end by 5 bases, with 13 bases between. The CDR3 is 14 amino acids. Germline V gene sequence: CDR1 SNHLY, CDR2 FYNNEI. The CDR3 sequence is CASSVNGGRDTQYF. The CDR3 region has the DNA TGTGCCAGCAGTGTTAACGGGGGCCGAGATACGCAGTATTTT.